The 26 T cell receptor beta chains below come from one sample, sequenced in a study of blood T cell repertoires in COVID-19. Profiling relied on immunoSEQ multiplex PCR, and the TCRdb table lists in-frame clones only, not all of them. This sample has 130,000 to 150,000 clones; approximately 83% occur once, and the top ten carry roughly 8%. Sequencing used peripheral blood. These receptors originate from an older woman with COVID-19, enrolled during active disease.

V usage is TRBV25-1 and J usage is TRBJ1-6; D may be TRBD1 (5 bases). This CDR3 has 14 residues. CDR1 MGHDK and CDR2 SYGVNS come from the germline V gene. V gave up 2 bases and J gave up 7 bases, with 9 bases separating them. Here the CDR3 DNA reads TGTGCCAGCAGTGAACAGGGAGGGAATTCACCCCTCCACTTT. It encodes CASSEQGGNSPLHF. The full variable domain, completed using reference TRBV25-1 and TRBJ1-6, is EADIYQTPRYLVIGTGKKITLECSQTMGHDKMYWYQQDPGMELHLIHYSYGVNSTEKGDLSSESTVSRIRTEHFPLTLESARPSHTSQYLCASSEQGGNSPLHFGNGTRLTVT.

The rearrangement joins TRBV19 to TRBJ1-4, with D possibly TRBD1 on 5 matching bases. Germline CDR1 reads LNHDA; CDR2 reads SQIVND (reference sequence). V lost 8 bases and J 10 bases, leaving 14 bases between the germline ends. The CDR3 covers 12 residues. The CDR3 bases are TGTGCCAGTCTGTCACCTAGGGGAAAACTGTTTTTT. This sequence encodes CASLSPRGKLFF.

The gene calls are TRBV30 and TRBJ2-5; D is ambiguous. The ends were cut back, 0 bases at V and 5 bases at J, with 10 bases in the middle. This CDR3 is built from 13 residues. The V gene's germline CDR1 is GTSNPN and CDR2 SVGIG (reference sequence). CDR3 bases: TGTGCCTGGAGTGTCGGTGTTCACGAGACCCAGTACTTC. Residues: CAWSVGVHETQYF.

The chain employs TRBV5-4 and TRBJ1-3; 8 positions agree with TRBD1. The CDR3 loop spans 16 amino acids. V was pared by 4 bases and J by 4 bases, with 10 bases of the junction left unmatched. CDR1 and CDR2 (germline): SGHNT, YYREEE (reference sequence). In DNA form, the CDR3 reads TGTGCCAGCAGCACAAAGACAGGGGTGGACGGAAACACCATATATTTT. Translated: CASSTKTGVDGNTIYF.

The chain combines TRBV5-1 with TRBJ1-2, with 7 bases matching TRBD1. The CDR3 spans 16 residues. V lost 0 bases, J lost 2 bases, and 7 bases stayed unmatched. Germline CDR1 SGHRS, CDR2 YFSETQ. The CDR3 bases are TGCGCCAGCAGCTTGGCCATAGACAGGGCCAACTATGGCTACACCTTC. Protein: CASSLAIDRANYGYTF.

The chain employs TRBV19 and TRBJ1-2; 7 bases are shared with TRBD1. This CDR3 has 15 residues. Germline CDR1 reads LNHDA; CDR2 reads SQIVND (reference sequence). J lost 2 bases, V lost 5 bases, and 8 bases had no gene match. CDR3: CASSSTGDTNYGYTF. The CDR3 region has the DNA TGTGCCAGTAGTTCTACAGGGGATACCAACTATGGCTACACCTTC.

CDR3 nucleotide sequence: TGTGCCAGCAGCCCAGGGGGGAGCGGGACTGAAGCTTTCTTT. It is translated as CASSPGGSGTEAFF. This chain links TRBV9 with TRBJ1-1, with 7 positions matching TRBD1. The junction had 8 bases not matched to a gene; V was cut back by 4 bases and J by 5 bases. This CDR3 has 14 residues. CDR1 is SGDLS, CDR2 YYNGEE, per germline. Filled out from reference TRBV9 and TRBJ1-1, the complete variable domain reads DSGVTQTPKHLITATGQRVTLRCSPRSGDLSVYWYQQSLDQGLQFLIQYYNGEERAKGNILERFSAQQFPDLHSELNLSSLELGDSALYFCASSPGGSGTEAFFGQGTRLTVV.

The V call is TRBV27, the J call TRBJ2-3, with D hard to call. The CDR3 is 15 residues long. The germline CDR1 and CDR2 sequences are MNHEY and SMNVEV (reference sequence). Trimming stripped 5 bases from V and 3 bases from J, with 15 bases between. CDR3 DNA: TGTGCCAGCAGTCGGATTCGGTTGCGGACAGATACGCAGTATTTT. Residues: CASSRIRLRTDTQYF.

This clone was recorded only once. The DNA of the CDR3 is TGTGCCAGCAGCGACTTCAACGAACCTAACAATGAGCAGTTCTTC. Translated, it gives CASSDFNEPNNEQFF. The gene calls are TRBV13 and TRBJ2-1; no firm D call. Trimming stripped 5 bases from V and 5 bases from J, with 16 bases between. In germline, CDR1 is PRHDT, CDR2 FYEKMQ (reference sequence). This CDR3 spans 15 amino acids.

V is TRBV6-2 or TRBV6-3 and J is TRBJ1-1; D is unresolved. This CDR3 comprises 15 residues. Trimming removed 6 bases at V and 0 bases at J, with 14 bases between. In germline, CDR1 is MNHEY, CDR2 SVGEGT. The CDR3 sequence is CASSPWERLNTEAFF. CDR3 in DNA: TGTGCCAGCAGCCCTTGGGAGAGATTGAACACTGAAGCTTTCTTT.

This clone was detected many times. The chain combines TRBV2 with TRBJ2-3, with a possible D match to TRBD1 (6 bases). V was trimmed by 8 bases and J by 1 base, leaving 10 bases between them. The CDR3 is made up of 13 amino acids. The germline V gene encodes CDR1 SNHLY and CDR2 FYNNEI. For the CDR3, the DNA is TGTGCCAGCGGGGACATCGGCACAGATACGCAGTATTTT. Its protein is CASGDIGTDTQYF.

The rearrangement joins TRBV28 to TRBJ1-6; 7 nucleotides align to TRBD1. Trimming at V came to 11 bases and at J to 3 bases, leaving 4 bases not matched to a gene. Looked up from germline, CDR1 is MDHEN and CDR2 is SYDVKM. The CDR3 totals 13 residues. CDR3 sequence: CAVGQVYNSPLHF. The CDR3 DNA sequence: TGTGCCGTAGGACAGGTCTATAATTCACCCCTCCACTTT.

Here the CDR3 reads CASSLEAGGPGELFF. The CDR3 DNA follows: TGTGCCAGCAGTTTGGAAGCGGGGGGGCCCGGGGAGCTGTTTTTT. The V call is TRBV27, the J call TRBJ2-2; 10 bases agree with TRBD2. Germline loops: CDR1 MNHEY, CDR2 SMNVEV (reference sequence). This CDR3 spans 15 amino acids. After removal of 3 bases from V and 6 bases from J, the junction contained 4 bases not matched to a gene.

The V and J genes are TRBV7-2 and TRBJ2-1; 7 nucleotides match TRBD1. V lost 5 bases, J lost 3 bases, and 4 bases stayed unmatched. Germline-derived CDR1 and CDR2 are SGHTA and FQGNSA. The CDR3 is 14 residues long. CDR3 region: CASSATGLYNEQFF. In DNA form, the CDR3 reads TGTGCCAGCAGCGCGACAGGGCTCTACAATGAGCAGTTCTTC.

The chain combines TRBV5-4 with TRBJ1-1; D is undetermined. CDR3 length equals 14 residues. Germline CDR1 reads SGHNT; CDR2 reads YYREEE (reference sequence). Trimming pared 0 bases from V and 3 bases from J, leaving 9 bases between. Here the CDR3 reads CASSLDKSHTEAFF. The DNA of the CDR3 is TGTGCCAGCAGCTTGGACAAGTCCCACACTGAAGCTTTCTTT. Full variable domain (remainder filled in from reference TRBV5-4 and TRBJ1-1): ETGVTQSPTHLIKTRGQQVTLRCSSQSGHNTVSWYQQALGQGPQFIFQYYREEENGRGNFPPRFSGLQFPNYSSELNVNALELDDSALYLCASSLDKSHTEAFFGQGTRLTVV.

The chain carries TRBV5-6 and TRBJ2-7, with D unclear. The CDR3 runs 14 residues. V lost 6 bases and J lost 0, with 13 bases in between. Germline loops: CDR1 SGHDT, CDR2 YYEEEE. CDR3 protein: CASTFSSSSYEQYF. The CDR3 region has the DNA TGTGCCAGCACTTTTTCCTCGAGCTCCTACGAGCAGTACTTC.

This chain uses TRBV7-9 with TRBJ2-7; TRBD2 matches 12 bases. The germline V gene encodes CDR1 SEHNR and CDR2 FQNEAQ (reference sequence). CDR3 length: 16 amino acids. The V gene end was trimmed by 5 bases and the J gene end by 2 bases; junction bases not matched to a gene: 7. The CDR3 nucleotides read TGTGCCAGCAGCCGGACTAGCGGGGCACTTGCCTACGAGCAGTACTTC. Translated, it gives CASSRTSGALAYEQYF.

V is TRBV19 and J is TRBJ1-2; D perhaps matches TRBD1 (6 bases). V lost 6 bases, J lost 8 bases, and 19 bases lay in between. Germline V gene lookup returns CDR1 LNHDA and CDR2 SQIVND (reference sequence). CDR3 length: 14 residues. CDR3 in amino acids: CASRLSGQPQGYTF. CDR3 nucleotide sequence: TGTGCCAGTAGGCTATCCGGACAGCCACAAGGCTACACCTTC.

The chain carries TRBV6-5 and TRBJ1-5, with D possibly being TRBD1 (6 bases). V lost 6 bases, J lost 4 bases, and 13 bases lay in between. The length of the CDR3 is 14 residues. Per germline, CDR1 MNHEY and CDR2 SVGAGI. The CDR3 here is CASSRDTLNQPQHF. The DNA of the CDR3 is TGTGCCAGCAGCCGGGACACTTTGAATCAGCCCCAGCATTTT.

V gene TRBV3-1 (or the pseudogene TRBV3-2) combines with J gene TRBJ1-1; D might be TRBD1 (6 bases). This CDR3 has 15 amino acids. V lost 5 bases and J 4 bases, leaving 17 bases between the germline ends. Germline CDR1 and CDR2: LGHDT and YNNKEL (reference sequence). CDR3 nucleotides: TGTGCCAGCAGCAAGGGGGGAGGGTCGATCACTGAAGCTTTCTTT. Translated, it gives CASSKGGGSITEAFF.

This chain joins TRBV7-6 and TRBJ1-4; the match to TRBD1 covers 8 bases. The CDR3 is made up of 15 amino acids. The trim removed 3 bases at V and 4 bases at J, leaving 4 bases unmatched. Germline V gene sequence: CDR1 SGHVS, CDR2 FNYEAQ. CDR3 coding DNA: TGTGCCAGCAGCTTTGGGACAGGAGATAATGAAAAACTGTTTTTT. Translated: CASSFGTGDNEKLFF.

The V gene is TRBV7-7, the J gene TRBJ2-5; tentatively, D is TRBD1 or TRBD2 (6 bases each). CDR3 length: 13 residues. The germline gives CDR1 SSHAT, CDR2 FNYEAQ (reference sequence). CDR3 amino acids: CASGRQAGGTQYF. CDR3 coding DNA: TGTGCTAGCGGCCGACAGGCTGGGGGGACCCAGTACTTC.

This rearrangement joins TRBV5-1 to TRBJ2-7; possible D gene TRBD1, 7 bases. The CDR3 consists of 16 residues. Germline V gene sequence: CDR1 SGHRS, CDR2 YFSETQ. V lost 3 bases, J lost 0 bases, and 16 bases lay in between. The CDR3 is CASSSGARGSSYEQYF. In nucleotides, the CDR3 is TGCGCCAGCAGCTCGGGGGCCAGGGGGAGCTCCTACGAGCAGTACTTC. The complete variable domain, with remaining parts taken from reference TRBV5-1 and TRBJ2-7, reads KAGVTQTPRYLIKTRGQQVTLSCSPISGHRSVSWYQQTPGQGLQFLFEYFSETQRNKGNFPGRFSGRQFSNSRSEMNVSTLELGDSALYLCASSSGARGSSYEQYFGPGTRLTVT.

This clone occurred once. J is TRBJ1-3 and V is TRBV18; a weak D match, TRBD1 (5 bases). CDR1 is KGHSH and CDR2 is LQKENI in the germline V gene. V was cut by 4 bases and J by 1 base, with 14 bases left in between. This CDR3 comprises 16 residues. CDR3 in amino acids: CASSQSEAGSGNTIYF. As DNA, the CDR3 is TGTGCCAGCTCACAGAGCGAGGCAGGGTCTGGAAACACCATATATTTT.

The chain combines TRBV6-6 with TRBJ1-6; tentatively, D is TRBD1 (6 bases). The CDR3 spans 15 residues. Trimming cost V 0 bases and J 10 bases, with 13 bases left between them. Germline-derived CDR1 and CDR2 are MNHNY and SVGAGI (reference sequence). CDR3 protein: CASSYSRHRESPLHF. The CDR3 coding sequence is TGTGCCAGCAGTTACTCTAGGCACAGGGAGTCACCCCTCCACTTT.

The chain combines TRBV4-3 with TRBJ2-3, with D perhaps TRBD2 (6 bases). CDR1 is LGHNA and CDR2 is YSLEER in the germline V gene. The CDR3 extends over 17 amino acids. Between the trimmed V and J ends, which lost 0 bases and 4 bases, there was a span of 17 bases. In DNA, the CDR3 is TGCGCCAGCAGCCAAGACAAGGGACTCCAAAGCCCAGATACGCAGTATTTT. It is translated as CASSQDKGLQSPDTQYF.